This entry lists 9 T cell receptor beta chains sequenced from one sample in a study of shared clonotypes between healthy human individuals (dated by TCRdb to 2018 to 2021). Library preparation used the immunoSEQ multiplex PCR assay. As stored in TCRdb, this immuneACCESS dataset retains in-frame rearrangements with V and J assigned. A fraction of the clones does not appear; measured against another copy, unresolved V genes explain less than half of the discrepancy, and the remainder lacks a known reason. This sample is represented by some 1 million clones; 75% of them were singletons. Approximately 1.5% of the sample goes to the ten largest clones. Sequences were obtained from memory CD4+ T cells sorted from blood. The label giving this sample's cell subset or site can be read as: CD45RA-negative fraction. These receptors all come from a young man in good health.

The CDR3 DNA is TGTGCCAGCAGCTTAGAACTGACGAGCTCCTACGAGCAGTACTTC. Encoded protein: CASSLELTSSYEQYF. The genes are TRBV11-2 and TRBJ2-7; D is unresolved. This CDR3 region has 15 residues. The V end was cut by 0 bases, the J end by 0 bases, with 9 bases between. Germline V gives CDR1 SGHAT, CDR2 FQNNGV.

The genes are TRBV10-3 and TRBJ1-5; D gene uncertain. V lost 0 bases and J 5 bases, leaving 14 bases between the germline ends. Germline V CDR1 and CDR2: ENHRY, SYGVKD. The CDR3 sequence is 16 residues long. The DNA of the CDR3 is TGTGCCATCAGTGAGTCGGCAGGAGCTAATTATCAGCCCCAGCATTTT. This translates into CAISESAGANYQPQHF.

The chain joins TRBV18 to TRBJ2-7, with no clear D. Germline CDR1 and CDR2: KGHSH and LQKENI. Trimming left V 3 bases short and J 0 bases short, with 6 bases between. The CDR3 runs 13 residues. CDR3 residues: CASSPYNSYEQYF. The CDR3 nucleotides read TGTGCCAGCTCACCGTACAACTCCTACGAGCAGTACTTC.

The V call is TRBV2, the J call TRBJ1-2; D is possibly TRBD1 (5 bases). The CDR3 is made up of 18 amino acids. V shed 6 bases and J shed 4 bases, with 27 bases lying between them. Germline-derived CDR1 and CDR2 are SNHLY and FYNNEI. Here the CDR3 reads CASSPIDHMRGPSYGYTF. The DNA of the CDR3 is TGTGCCAGCAGCCCCATCGATCACATGAGGGGACCGAGCTATGGCTACACCTTC.

The chain is built from TRBV5-6 and TRBJ2-1, with D perhaps matching TRBD2 (6 bases). The CDR3 extends over 17 amino acids. Germline lookup yields CDR1 SGHDT and CDR2 YYEEEE. With 0 bases removed from V and 2 bases from J, the gap between germline ends came to 15 bases. The CDR3 loop reads CASSLGPRGAAYNEQFF. DNA of the CDR3: TGTGCCAGCAGCTTGGGCCCGCGGGGTGCTGCCTACAATGAGCAGTTCTTC.

This clone came up a few times. This sequence joins TRBV27 and TRBJ2-1; possibly TRBD2 for D (5 bases). Trimming removed 3 bases at V and 4 bases at J, with 13 bases between. This CDR3 region has 15 residues. Germline assignment: CDR1 MNHEY and CDR2 SMNVEV (reference sequence). CDR3 loop: CASSFGLTKYNEQFF. The CDR3 nucleotides read TGTGCCAGCAGTTTCGGACTGACTAAGTACAATGAGCAGTTCTTC.

V is TRBV2 and J is TRBJ2-1; 8 bases agree with TRBD2. Germline CDR1 reads SNHLY; CDR2 reads FYNNEI. This CDR3 comprises 15 residues. J gave up 2 bases and V 8 bases, and 8 bases lay outside the gene matches. The CDR3 reads CASVESGSPYNEQFF. The CDR3 nucleotides read TGTGCCAGCGTTGAGAGCGGGAGCCCCTACAATGAGCAGTTCTTC.

This chain uses TRBV4-1 with TRBJ2-2, with TRBD1 as a possible D gene (5 bases). This CDR3 contains 15 residues. Trimming stripped 0 bases from V and 4 bases from J, with 9 bases between. The germline CDR1 and CDR2 sequences are MGHRA and YSYEKL. CDR3 protein: CASSQEGRVTGELFF. CDR3 nucleotide sequence: TGCGCCAGCAGCCAAGAGGGCAGGGTCACCGGGGAGCTGTTTTTT.

The rearrangement joins TRBV30 to TRBJ2-1; 10 bases align to TRBD2. Trimming cost V 5 bases and J 9 bases; bases outside gene matches: 13. Germline V gene sequence: CDR1 GTSNPN, CDR2 SVGIG (reference sequence). The CDR3 length is 15 residues. The CDR3 DNA sequence: TGTGCCTGGGCGGGGTCTAGCGGGAGCAAAGGTGAGCAGTTCTTC. This sequence encodes CAWAGSSGSKGEQFF.